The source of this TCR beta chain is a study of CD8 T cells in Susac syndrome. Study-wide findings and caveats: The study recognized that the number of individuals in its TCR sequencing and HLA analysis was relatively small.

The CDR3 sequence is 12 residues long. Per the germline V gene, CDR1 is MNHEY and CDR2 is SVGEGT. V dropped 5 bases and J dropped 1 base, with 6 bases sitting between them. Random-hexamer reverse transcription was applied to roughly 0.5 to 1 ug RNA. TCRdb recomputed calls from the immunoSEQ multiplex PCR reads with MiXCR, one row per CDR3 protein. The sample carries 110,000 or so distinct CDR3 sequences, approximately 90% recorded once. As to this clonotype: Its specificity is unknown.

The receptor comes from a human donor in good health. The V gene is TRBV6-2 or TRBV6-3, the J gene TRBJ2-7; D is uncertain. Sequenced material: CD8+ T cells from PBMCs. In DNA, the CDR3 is TGTGCCAGCAGTCCTTGGTCCTACGAGCAGTACTTC. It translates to CASSPWSYEQYF.